The 8 T cell receptor beta chains below were found in one sample sequenced in a study of early T cells in non-severe SARS-CoV-2 infection. TCRdb re-derived calls from the 5' RACE reads in MiXCR, one entry per CDR3 protein. The table has 100,000 to 150,000 distinct CDR3 sequences, 15% seen once; the top ten hold roughly 22%. Sample: whole blood. The receptors derive from an adult who was a healthcare worker with PCR-confirmed SARS-CoV-2 infection or an uninfected control (not recorded which).

This clonotype has a handful of counts. V gene TRBV3-1 combines with J gene TRBJ1-1; 11 bases map to TRBD1. This CDR3 has 14 amino acids. After removal of 5 bases from V and 6 bases from J, the junction contained 5 bases not matched to a gene. Germline assignment: CDR1 LGHDT and CDR2 YNNKEL (reference sequence). The CDR3 here is CASSFRDRGAEAFF. The CDR3 coding sequence is TGTGCCAGCAGCTTCCGGGACAGGGGGGCTGAAGCTTTCTTT.

This chain uses TRBV4-1 with TRBJ1-4; 8 bases match TRBD1. The CDR3 extends over 16 amino acids. Trimming removed 6 bases from V and 8 bases from J; junction bases left unmatched: 14. Germline V lookup: CDR1 MGHRA, CDR2 YSYEKL. CDR3 nucleotides: TGCGCCAGCAGGGGGACCTTAGACAGGGGAGAGGAAAAACTGTTTTTT. Translated, it gives CASRGTLDRGEEKLFF.

This chain joins TRBV5-1 and TRBJ2-5, with D perhaps being TRBD1 or TRBD2 (5 bases each). This CDR3 is built from 14 residues. With 7 bases removed from V and 3 bases from J, the gap between germline ends came to 16 bases. Germline values: CDR1 SGHRS, CDR2 YFSETQ. The CDR3 DNA sequence: TGCGCCAGCGCTGAGGGGCCTCCAGAAGAGACCCAGTACTTC. Its translation is CASAEGPPEETQYF. Variable domain in full (rest from reference TRBV5-1 and TRBJ2-5): KAGVTQTPRYLIKTRGQQVTLSCSPISGHRSVSWYQQTPGQGLQFLFEYFSETQRNKGNFPGRFSGRQFSNSRSEMNVSTLELGDSALYLCASAEGPPEETQYFGPGTRLLVL.

The table lists this clonotype with a few counts. The rearrangement joins TRBV12-3 or TRBV12-4 to TRBJ1-1, with D perhaps TRBD1 (5 bases). The ends were cut back, 7 bases at V and 7 bases at J, with 13 bases in the middle. The CDR3 extends over 12 amino acids. The CDR3 spells CASNIGGNEAFF. CDR3 in DNA: TGTGCCAGCAATATTGGGGGAAATGAAGCTTTCTTT.

The chain links TRBV21-1 to TRBJ2-3; no DNA check was done on the table's D call, TRBD2. TRBV21-1 constitutes a pseudogene. The CDR3 loop spans 20 amino acids. The CDR3: CASSNPSPIGPLGATDTQYF. CDR3 sequence (DNA): TGTGCCAGCAGCAACCCCTCCCCAATCGGGCCACTGGGGGCCACAGATACGCAGTATTTT.

This clonotype showed up just a few times. This chain uses TRBV20-1 with TRBJ1-1; D remains ambiguous. The length of the CDR3 is 14 residues. The germline V gene has CDR1 DFQATT and CDR2 SNEGSKA (reference sequence). V lost 6 bases to trimming and J lost 0 bases, with 14 bases between them. CDR3 protein: CSAVKSFMNTEAFF. The CDR3 coding sequence is TGCAGTGCAGTCAAGTCTTTCATGAACACTGAAGCTTTCTTT.

This clonotype was picked up a small number of times. This rearrangement joins TRBV12-3 or TRBV12-4 to TRBJ2-6, with a tentative D call TRBD1 (5 bases). The CDR3 has 15 residues. Trimming cost V 3 bases and J 4 bases, with 10 bases left between them. CDR3 sequence: CASSFRQGGANVLTF. The CDR3 DNA is TGTGCCAGCAGTTTTAGGCAGGGAGGGGCCAACGTCCTGACTTTC.

V gene TRBV5-1 combines with J gene TRBJ1-5, with D possibly TRBD1 on 5 matching bases. The CDR3 has 14 amino acids. CDR1 is SGHRS, CDR2 YFSETQ, per germline. Trimming took 0 bases from V and 6 from J, leaving 10 bases between them. In DNA form, the CDR3 reads TGCGCCAGCAGCTTGGAGGGGAACGGTCAGCCCCAGCATTTT. It specifies CASSLEGNGQPQHF.